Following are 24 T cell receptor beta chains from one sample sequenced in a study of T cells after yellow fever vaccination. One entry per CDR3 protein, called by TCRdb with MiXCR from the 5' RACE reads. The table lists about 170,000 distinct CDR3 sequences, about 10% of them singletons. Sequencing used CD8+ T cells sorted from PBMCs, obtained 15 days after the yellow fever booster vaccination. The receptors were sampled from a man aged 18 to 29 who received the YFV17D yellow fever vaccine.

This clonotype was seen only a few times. The CDR3 nucleotides read TGCAGTGCTAGATTGGTCTACGAGCAGTACTTC. Encoded protein: CSARLVYEQYF. This sequence joins TRBV20-1 and TRBJ2-7; the D is unclear. CDR3 size: 11 residues. Germline V gene lookup returns CDR1 DFQATT and CDR2 SNEGSKA (reference sequence). Trimming pared 2 bases from V and 3 bases from J, leaving 5 bases between.

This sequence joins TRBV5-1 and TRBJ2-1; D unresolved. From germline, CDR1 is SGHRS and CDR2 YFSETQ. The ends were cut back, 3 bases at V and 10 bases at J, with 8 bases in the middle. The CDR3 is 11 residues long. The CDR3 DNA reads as TGCGCCAGCAGCTCCGGTCCGGAGCAGTTCTTC. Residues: CASSSGPEQFF.

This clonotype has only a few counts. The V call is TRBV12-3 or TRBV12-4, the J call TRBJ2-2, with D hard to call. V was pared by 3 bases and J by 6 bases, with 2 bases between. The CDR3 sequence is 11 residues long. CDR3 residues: CASSFAGELFF. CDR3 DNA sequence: TGTGCCAGCAGTTTCGCCGGGGAGCTGTTTTTT.

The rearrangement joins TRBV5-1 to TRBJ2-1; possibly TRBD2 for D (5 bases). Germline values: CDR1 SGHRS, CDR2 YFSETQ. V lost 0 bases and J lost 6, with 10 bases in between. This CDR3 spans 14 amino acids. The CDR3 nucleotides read TGCGCCAGCAGCTTGGCCCTCGAGGGCAATGAGCAGTTCTTC. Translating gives CASSLALEGNEQFF. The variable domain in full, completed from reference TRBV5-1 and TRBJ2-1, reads KAGVTQTPRYLIKTRGQQVTLSCSPISGHRSVSWYQQTPGQGLQFLFEYFSETQRNKGNFPGRFSGRQFSNSRSEMNVSTLELGDSALYLCASSLALEGNEQFFGPGTRLTVL.

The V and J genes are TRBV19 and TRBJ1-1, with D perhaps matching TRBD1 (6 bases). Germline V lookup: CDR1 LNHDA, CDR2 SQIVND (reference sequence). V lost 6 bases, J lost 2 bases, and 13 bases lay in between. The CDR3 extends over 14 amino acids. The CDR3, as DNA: TGTGCCAGTAGCCCAGGGGTTTTCAACACTGAAGCTTTCTTT. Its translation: CASSPGVFNTEAFF.

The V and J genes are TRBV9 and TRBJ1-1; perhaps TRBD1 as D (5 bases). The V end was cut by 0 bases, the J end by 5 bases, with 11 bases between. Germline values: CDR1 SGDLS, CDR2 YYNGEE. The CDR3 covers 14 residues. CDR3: CASSVERWGTEAFF. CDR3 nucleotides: TGTGCCAGCAGCGTAGAGAGATGGGGGACTGAAGCTTTCTTT.

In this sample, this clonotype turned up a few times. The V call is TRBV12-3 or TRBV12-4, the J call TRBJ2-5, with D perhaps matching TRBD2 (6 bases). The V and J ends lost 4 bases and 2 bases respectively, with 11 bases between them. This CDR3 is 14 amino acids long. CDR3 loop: CASSSGEVQETQYF. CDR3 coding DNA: TGTGCCAGCAGTTCGGGGGAGGTACAAGAGACCCAGTACTTC.

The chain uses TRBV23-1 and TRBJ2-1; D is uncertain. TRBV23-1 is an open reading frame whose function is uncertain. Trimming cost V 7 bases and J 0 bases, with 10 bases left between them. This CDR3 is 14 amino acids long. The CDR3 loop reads CASTDDSSYNEQFF. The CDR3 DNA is TGCGCCAGCACTGACGATAGCTCCTACAATGAGCAGTTCTTC.

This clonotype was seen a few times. The CDR3 DNA reads as TGCAGCGGTATCGGACTAGCTGGGACCGATGAGGGAGTAGATACGCAGTATTTT. This codes for CSGIGLAGTDEGVDTQYF. This chain uses TRBV29-1 with TRBJ2-3, with 8 nucleotides matching TRBD2. This CDR3 has 18 amino acids. V was clipped by 7 bases and J by 5 bases; unmatched bases: 23. CDR1 is SQVTM and CDR2 is ANQGSEA in the germline V gene.

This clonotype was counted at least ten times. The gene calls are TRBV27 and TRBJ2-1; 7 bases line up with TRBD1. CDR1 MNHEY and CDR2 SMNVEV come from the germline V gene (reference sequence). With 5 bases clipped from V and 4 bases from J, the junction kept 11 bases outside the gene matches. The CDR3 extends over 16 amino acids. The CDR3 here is CASSPLPGQSYNEQFF. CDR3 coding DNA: TGTGCCAGCAGTCCTCTTCCGGGACAGTCATACAATGAGCAGTTCTTC.

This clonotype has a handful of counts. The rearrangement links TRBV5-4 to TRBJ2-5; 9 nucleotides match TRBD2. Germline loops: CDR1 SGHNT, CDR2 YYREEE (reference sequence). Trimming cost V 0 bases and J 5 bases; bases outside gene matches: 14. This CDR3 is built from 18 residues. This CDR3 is CASSLDSRGGAEWETQYF. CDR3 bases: TGTGCCAGCAGCTTGGATTCGCGCGGGGGGGCCGAATGGGAGACCCAGTACTTC.

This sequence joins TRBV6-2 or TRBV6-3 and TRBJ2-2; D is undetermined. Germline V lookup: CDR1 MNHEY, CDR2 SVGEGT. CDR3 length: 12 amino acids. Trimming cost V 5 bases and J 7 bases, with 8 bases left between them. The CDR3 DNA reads TGTGCCAGCAGTCGCCCGTTCGGGGAGCTGTTTTTT. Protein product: CASSRPFGELFF.

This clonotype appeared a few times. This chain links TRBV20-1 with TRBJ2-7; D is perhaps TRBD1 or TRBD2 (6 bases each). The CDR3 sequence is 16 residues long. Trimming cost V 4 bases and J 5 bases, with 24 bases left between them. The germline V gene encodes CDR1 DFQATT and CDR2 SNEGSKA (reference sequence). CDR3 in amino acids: CSAIGRDISIFHEQYF. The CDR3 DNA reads TGCAGTGCTATAGGGCGGGACATAAGCATTTTTCACGAGCAGTACTTC.

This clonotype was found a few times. CDR3 DNA sequence: TGTGCCAGTAGTACGGATGCCTCCTATAATTCACCCCTCCACTTT. Its protein product is CASSTDASYNSPLHF. This sequence joins TRBV19 and TRBJ1-6; D unclear. The V end was cut by 4 bases, the J end by 0 bases, with 7 bases between. The germline V gene encodes CDR1 LNHDA and CDR2 SQIVND (reference sequence). There are 15 residues in the CDR3.

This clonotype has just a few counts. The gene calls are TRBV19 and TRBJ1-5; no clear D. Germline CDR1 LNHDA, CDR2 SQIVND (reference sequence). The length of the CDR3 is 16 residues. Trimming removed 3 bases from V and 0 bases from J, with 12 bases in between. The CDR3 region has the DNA TGTGCCAGTAGTATTCTGTTGTACCTTAGCAATCAGCCCCAGCATTTT. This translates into CASSILLYLSNQPQHF.

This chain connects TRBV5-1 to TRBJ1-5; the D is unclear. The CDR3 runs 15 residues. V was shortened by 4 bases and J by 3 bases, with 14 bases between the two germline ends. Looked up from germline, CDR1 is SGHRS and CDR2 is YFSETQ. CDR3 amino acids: CASSEISGPNQPQHF. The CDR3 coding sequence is TGCGCCAGCAGCGAGATATCTGGGCCCAATCAGCCCCAGCATTTT.

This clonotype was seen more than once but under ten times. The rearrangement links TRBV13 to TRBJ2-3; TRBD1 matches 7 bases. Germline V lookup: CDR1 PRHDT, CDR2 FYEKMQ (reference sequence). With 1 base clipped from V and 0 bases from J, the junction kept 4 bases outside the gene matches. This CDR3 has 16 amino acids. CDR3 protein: CASSLDRGLSTDTQYF. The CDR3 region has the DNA TGTGCCAGCAGCTTAGACAGGGGCCTCAGCACAGATACGCAGTATTTT.

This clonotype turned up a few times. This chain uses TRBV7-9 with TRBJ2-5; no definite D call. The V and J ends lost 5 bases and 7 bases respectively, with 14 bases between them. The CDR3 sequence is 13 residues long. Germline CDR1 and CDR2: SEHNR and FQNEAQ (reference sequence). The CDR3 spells CASSISPMGTQYF. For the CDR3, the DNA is TGTGCCAGCAGCATTTCCCCAATGGGGACCCAGTACTTC.

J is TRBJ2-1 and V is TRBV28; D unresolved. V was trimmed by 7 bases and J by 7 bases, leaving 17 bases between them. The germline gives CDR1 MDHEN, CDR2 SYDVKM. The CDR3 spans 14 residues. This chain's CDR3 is CASTIGWSQNEQFF. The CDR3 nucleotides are TGTGCCAGCACCATAGGGTGGTCCCAGAATGAGCAGTTCTTC. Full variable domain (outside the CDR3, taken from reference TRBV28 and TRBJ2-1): DVKVTQSSRYLVKRTGEKVFLECVQDMDHENMFWYRQDPGLGLRLIYFSYDVKMKEKGDIPEGYSVSREKKERFSLILESASTNQTSMYLCASTIGWSQNEQFFGPGTRLTVL.

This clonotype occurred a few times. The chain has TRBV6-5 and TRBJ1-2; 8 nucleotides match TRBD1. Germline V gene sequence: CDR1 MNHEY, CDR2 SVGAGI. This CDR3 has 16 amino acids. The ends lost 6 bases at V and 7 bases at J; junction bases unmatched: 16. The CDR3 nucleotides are TGTGCCAGCAGCCCCGGGACAGGAGAGGGCCTGGGTGGCTACACCTTC. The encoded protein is CASSPGTGEGLGGYTF.

The CDR3 DNA sequence: TGCAGTGCGCGGACAGGGGGCTCCTACGAGCAGTACGTC. This sequence encodes CSARTGGSYEQYV. This chain links TRBV20-1 with TRBJ2-7; 10 nucleotides align to TRBD1. There are 13 residues in the CDR3. V lost 6 bases and J lost 0; bases outside the gene matches: 2. Germline-derived CDR1 and CDR2 are DFQATT and SNEGSKA (reference sequence).

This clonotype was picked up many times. The DNA of the CDR3 is TGTGCCACCCGAGCCGGGGAGCTGTTTTTT. This codes for CATRAGELFF. V gene TRBV19 combines with J gene TRBJ2-2; no clear D. This CDR3 has 10 residues. From germline, CDR1 is LNHDA and CDR2 SQIVND (reference sequence). Between the trimmed V and J ends, which lost 10 bases and 6 bases, there was a span of 6 bases. Combining the CDR3 with reference TRBV19 and TRBJ2-2 gives the whole variable domain DGGITQSPKYLFRKEGQNVTLSCEQNLNHDAMYWYRQDPGQGLRLIYYSQIVNDFQKGDIAEGYSVSREKKESFPLTVTSAQKNPTAFYLCATRAGELFFGEGSRLTVL.

DNA of the CDR3: TGTGCCAGCAGTGAAATAGGACAGGCAAGAGGAAATCAGCCCCAGCATTTT. This sequence encodes CASSEIGQARGNQPQHF. The chain has TRBV6-1 and TRBJ1-5, with 7 bases lining up with TRBD1. Germline CDR1 MNHNS, CDR2 SASEGT. V lost 2 bases and J lost 4; bases outside the gene matches: 11. The CDR3 totals 17 residues.

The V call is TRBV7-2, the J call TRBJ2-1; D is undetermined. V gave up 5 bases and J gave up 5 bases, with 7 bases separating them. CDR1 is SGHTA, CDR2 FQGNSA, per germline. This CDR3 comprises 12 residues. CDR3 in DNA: TGTGCCAGCAGCCTCTTGAACAATGAGCAGTTCTTC. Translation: CASSLLNNEQFF.